This is a list of T cell receptor beta chains from one sample in a study of blood T cell repertoires in COVID-19. Sequencing was performed with immunoSEQ multiplex PCR; in TCRdb, only in-frame clones are kept and a portion is missing. The sample includes roughly 140,000 clones, 90% of them seen just once. Sequencing was performed on peripheral blood. The receptors stem from an elderly woman with acute or convalescent COVID-19. CDR3s include the opening cysteine and the closing phenylalanine or tryptophan. The D gene is left open where the match is weak. Clone size is given for some rows only: seen once, a few or many times, or a class if the clone is expanded.

size | D | J | V | CDR3 | DNA
NA | NA | TRBJ2-3 | TRBV24-1 | CATSGGALDTQYF | TGTGCCACCTCTGGGGGCGCTCTAGATACGCAGTATTTT
NA | TRBD1 | TRBJ1-1 | TRBV4-3 | CASSQDGTGEAFF | TGCGCCAGCAGCCAAGATGGGACAGGGGAAGCTTTCTTT
NA | TRBD1 | TRBJ2-6 | TRBV30 | CAWSGLIGTGDAGANVLTF | TGTGCCTGGAGTGGCCTTATCGGGACAGGGGATGCTGGGGCCAACGTCCTGACTTTC
NA | NA | TRBJ1-1 | TRBV5-1 | CASSYDRMNTEAFF | TGCGCCAGCAGCTACGACAGGATGAACACTGAAGCTTTCTTT
NA | NA | TRBJ1-3 | TRBV4-1 | CASSQDSPGNTIYF | TGCGCCAGCAGCCAAGATAGTCCTGGAAACACCATATATTTT
NA | TRBD2 | TRBJ2-3 | TRBV13 | CASSLRTLAGGRGDTQYF | TGTGCCAGCAGCTTAAGAACTCTAGCGGGGGGGCGTGGAGATACGCAGTATTTT
NA | TRBD1 | TRBJ2-4 | TRBV5-8 | CASSLSRGWDIQYF | TGTGCCAGCAGCTTGTCCAGGGGGTGGGACATTCAGTACTTC
NA | TRBD1 | TRBJ2-3 | TRBV3-1/TRBV3-2 | CASSPPGQGYTDTQYF | TGTGCCAGCAGCCCCCCGGGACAGGGGTATACAGATACGCAGTATTTT
NA | NA | TRBJ1-3 | TRBV9 | CASSVSGGNTIYF | TGTGCCAGCAGCGTATCAGGGGGAAACACCATATATTTT
NA | TRBD1 | TRBJ1-6 | TRBV7-9 | CASSAGGGTGNNSPLHF | TGTGCCAGCAGCGCAGGTGGCGGGACAGGGAATAATTCACCCCTCCACTTT
NA | TRBD1 | TRBJ1-4 | TRBV5-1 | CASSLGDRQNEKLFF | TGCGCCAGCAGCTTGGGGGACAGGCAAAATGAAAAACTGTTTTTT
NA | NA | TRBJ1-2 | TRBV19 | CASSIEGVYGYTF | TGTGCCAGTAGTATTGAAGGGGTCTATGGCTACACCTTC
NA | NA | TRBJ1-1 | TRBV29-1 | CSVGGPEAFF | TGCAGCGTTGGCGGGCCCGAAGCTTTCTTT
NA | NA | TRBJ2-3 | TRBV29-1 | CSVEDQVRDTQYF | TGCAGCGTTGAAGATCAGGTGCGCGATACGCAGTATTTT
NA | TRBD1 | TRBJ1-2 | TRBV10-3 | CAISEAKGQGGFSGYTF | TGTGCCATCAGTGAGGCGAAGGGACAGGGGGGATTCTCTGGCTACACCTTC
NA | NA | TRBJ1-1 | TRBV4-1 | CASSQGLENTEAFF | TGCGCCAGCAGCCAGGGACTGGAGAACACTGAAGCTTTCTTT
NA | NA | TRBJ2-7 | TRBV6-5 | CASRPYRGSYEQYF | TGTGCCAGCAGGCCTTATAGGGGCTCCTACGAGCAGTACTTC
NA | NA | TRBJ1-2 | TRBV27 | CASRPRGANYGYTF | TGTGCCAGCAGGCCTCGGGGAGCTAACTATGGCTACACCTTC
NA | NA | TRBJ1-4 | TRBV6-1 | CASSEGTYRATNEKLFF | TGTGCCAGCAGTGAAGGGACATACCGCGCAACTAATGAAAAACTGTTTTTT
once | NA | TRBJ1-2 | TRBV5-1 | CASSLDREYGYTF | TGCGCCAGCAGCTTGGACAGGGAGTATGGCTACACCTTC
NA | NA | TRBJ1-2 | TRBV2 | CASSDGPQYYGYTF | TGTGCCAGCAGTGATGGCCCTCAGTACTATGGCTACACCTTC
NA | NA | TRBJ1-1 | TRBV11-1 | CASSPRTLSGSEAFF | TGTGCCAGCAGCCCCCGGACTCTAAGTGGGTCAGAAGCTTTCTTT
NA | NA | TRBJ1-3 | TRBV18 | CASSPLSQGWTGNTIYF | TGTGCCAGCTCACCACTCAGCCAGGGATGGACAGGAAACACCATATATTTT